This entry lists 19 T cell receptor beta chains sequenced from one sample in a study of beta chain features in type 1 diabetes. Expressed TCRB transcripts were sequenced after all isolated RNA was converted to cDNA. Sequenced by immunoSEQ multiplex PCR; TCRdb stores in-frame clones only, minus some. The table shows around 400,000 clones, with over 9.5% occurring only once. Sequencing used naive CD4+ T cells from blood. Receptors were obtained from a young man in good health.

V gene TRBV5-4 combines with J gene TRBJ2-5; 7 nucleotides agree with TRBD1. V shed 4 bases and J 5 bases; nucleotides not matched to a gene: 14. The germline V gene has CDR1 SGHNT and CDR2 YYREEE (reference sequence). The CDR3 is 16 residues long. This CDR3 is CASSGQTGRGLETQYF. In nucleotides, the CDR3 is TGTGCCAGCAGCGGACAGACAGGGAGAGGACTGGAGACCCAGTACTTC.

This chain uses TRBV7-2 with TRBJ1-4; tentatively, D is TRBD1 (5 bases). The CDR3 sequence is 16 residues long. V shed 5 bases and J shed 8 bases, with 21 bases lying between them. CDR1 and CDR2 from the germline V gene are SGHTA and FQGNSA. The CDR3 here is CASSLGGTGVPEKLFF. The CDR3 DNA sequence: TGTGCCAGCAGCCTTGGGGGGACGGGGGTTCCGGAAAAACTGTTTTTT.

The CDR3 DNA reads TGTGCCAGCAGCTTAGAACTAGCAGCTAACACCGGGGAGCTGTTTTTT. This encodes CASSLELAANTGELFF. The chain uses TRBV11-1 and TRBJ2-2; D perhaps matches TRBD2 (6 bases). Germline CDR1 is SGHAT and CDR2 is FQDESV (reference sequence). V lost 1 base to trimming and J lost 2 bases, with 11 bases between them. The CDR3 sequence is 16 residues long.

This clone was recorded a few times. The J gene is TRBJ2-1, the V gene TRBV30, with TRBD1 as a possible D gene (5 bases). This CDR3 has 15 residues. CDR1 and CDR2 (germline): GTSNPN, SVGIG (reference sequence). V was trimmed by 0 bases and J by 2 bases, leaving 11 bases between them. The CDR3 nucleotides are TGTGCCTGGAGTGTAGGGAAGGGGACCTACAATGAGCAGTTCTTC. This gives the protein CAWSVGKGTYNEQFF. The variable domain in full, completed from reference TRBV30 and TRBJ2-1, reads SQTIHQWPATLVQPVGSPLSLECTVEGTSNPNLYWYRQAAGRGLQLLFYSVGIGQISSEVPQNLSASRPQDRQFILSSKKLLLSDSGFYLCAWSVGKGTYNEQFFGPGTRLTVL.

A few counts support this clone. The CDR3 spells CASSHPGFGSYEQYF. The CDR3, as DNA: TGTGCCAGCAGTCATCCAGGGTTTGGATCCTACGAGCAGTACTTC. The rearrangement links TRBV25-1 to TRBJ2-7, with D perhaps matching TRBD1 (5 bases). Trimming shortened V by 5 bases and J by 1 base, and 15 bases separated the two germline ends. Germline CDR1 reads MGHDK; CDR2 reads SYGVNS. CDR3 size: 15 residues.

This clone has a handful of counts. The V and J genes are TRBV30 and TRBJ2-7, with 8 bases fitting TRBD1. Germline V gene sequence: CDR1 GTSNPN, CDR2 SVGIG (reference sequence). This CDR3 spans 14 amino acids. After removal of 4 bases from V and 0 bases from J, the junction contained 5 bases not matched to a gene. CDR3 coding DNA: TGTGCCTGGATTCCAGACAGGGGCTCCTACGAGCAGTACTTC. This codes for CAWIPDRGSYEQYF.

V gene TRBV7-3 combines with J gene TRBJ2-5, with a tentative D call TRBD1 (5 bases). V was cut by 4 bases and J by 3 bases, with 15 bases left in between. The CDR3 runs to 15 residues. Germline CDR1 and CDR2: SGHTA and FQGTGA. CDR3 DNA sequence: TGTGCCAGCAGCTCTAAAAGGGGTGGCGAAGAGACCCAGTACTTC. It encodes CASSSKRGGEETQYF.

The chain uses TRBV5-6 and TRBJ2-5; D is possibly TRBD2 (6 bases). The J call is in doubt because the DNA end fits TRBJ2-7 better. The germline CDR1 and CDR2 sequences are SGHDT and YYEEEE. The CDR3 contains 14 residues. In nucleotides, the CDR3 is TGTGCCAGCAGCTTGGGACTAGAAGCCTACGAGCAGTACTTC. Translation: CASSLGLEAYEQYF.

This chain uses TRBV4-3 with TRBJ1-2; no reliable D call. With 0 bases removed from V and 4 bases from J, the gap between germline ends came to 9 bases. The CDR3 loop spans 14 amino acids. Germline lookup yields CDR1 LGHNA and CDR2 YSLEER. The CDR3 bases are TGCGCCAGCAGCCAAGATTGGGCAGTCTATGGCTACACCTTC. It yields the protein CASSQDWAVYGYTF.

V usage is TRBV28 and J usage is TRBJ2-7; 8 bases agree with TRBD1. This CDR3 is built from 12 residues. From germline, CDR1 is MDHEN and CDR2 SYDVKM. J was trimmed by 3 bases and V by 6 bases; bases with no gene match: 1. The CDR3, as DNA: TGTGCCAGCAGGGGGACAGGCTACGAGCAGTACTTC. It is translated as CASRGTGYEQYF.

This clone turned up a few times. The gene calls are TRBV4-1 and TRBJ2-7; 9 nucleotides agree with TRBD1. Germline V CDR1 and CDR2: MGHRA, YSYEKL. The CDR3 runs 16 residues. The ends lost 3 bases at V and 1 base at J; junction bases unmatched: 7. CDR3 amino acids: CASSQSGTGRSYEQYF. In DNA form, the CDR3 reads TGCGCCAGCAGCCAGTCCGGGACAGGGCGTTCCTACGAGCAGTACTTC.

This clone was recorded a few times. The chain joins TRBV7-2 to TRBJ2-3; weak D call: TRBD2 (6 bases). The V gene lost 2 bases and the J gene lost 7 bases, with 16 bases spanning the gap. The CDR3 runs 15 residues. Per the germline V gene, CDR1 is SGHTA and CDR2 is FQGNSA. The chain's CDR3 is CASSLSGLLPYTQYF. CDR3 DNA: TGTGCCAGCAGCTTATCGGGACTCCTGCCCTATACGCAGTATTTT.

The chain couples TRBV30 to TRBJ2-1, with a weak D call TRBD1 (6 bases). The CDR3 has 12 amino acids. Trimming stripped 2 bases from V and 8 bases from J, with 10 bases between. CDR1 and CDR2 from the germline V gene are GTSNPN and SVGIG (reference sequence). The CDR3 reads CAWSKGVYEQFF. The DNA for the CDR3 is TGTGCCTGGAGTAAGGGGGTGTATGAGCAGTTCTTC.

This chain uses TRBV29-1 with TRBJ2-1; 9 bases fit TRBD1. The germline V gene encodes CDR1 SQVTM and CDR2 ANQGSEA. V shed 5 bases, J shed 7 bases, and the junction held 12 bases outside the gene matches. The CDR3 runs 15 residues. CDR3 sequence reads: CSVTAGQGIWNEQFF. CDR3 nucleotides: TGCAGCGTTACTGCGGGACAGGGCATTTGGAATGAGCAGTTCTTC.

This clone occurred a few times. In DNA form, the CDR3 reads TGTGCCAGCAGCTTGCCAGGACTAGCCCGCGAGCAGTACTTC. Translation: CASSLPGLAREQYF. The rearrangement links TRBV5-4 to TRBJ2-7, with TRBD2 identical over 8 bases. J gave up 6 bases and V 1 base, and 6 bases lay outside the gene matches. The germline CDR1 and CDR2 sequences are SGHNT and YYREEE (reference sequence). CDR3 length equals 14 residues.

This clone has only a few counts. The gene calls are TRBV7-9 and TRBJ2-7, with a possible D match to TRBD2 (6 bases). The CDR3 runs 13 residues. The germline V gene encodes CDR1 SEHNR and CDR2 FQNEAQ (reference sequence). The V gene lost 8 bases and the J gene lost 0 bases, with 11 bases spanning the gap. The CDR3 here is CASGLANSYEQYF. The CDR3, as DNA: TGTGCCAGCGGTCTAGCGAACTCCTACGAGCAGTACTTC.

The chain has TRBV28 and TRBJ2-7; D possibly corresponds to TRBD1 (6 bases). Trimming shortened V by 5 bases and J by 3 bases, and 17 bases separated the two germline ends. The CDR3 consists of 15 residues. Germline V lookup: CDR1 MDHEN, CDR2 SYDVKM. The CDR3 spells CASSDSGTPRYEQYF. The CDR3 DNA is TGTGCCAGCAGTGACTCCGGGACACCTCGCTACGAGCAGTACTTC. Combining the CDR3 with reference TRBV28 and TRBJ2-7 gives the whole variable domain DVKVTQSSRYLVKRTGEKVFLECVQDMDHENMFWYRQDPGLGLRLIYFSYDVKMKEKGDIPEGYSVSREKKERFSLILESASTNQTSMYLCASSDSGTPRYEQYFGPGTRLTVT.

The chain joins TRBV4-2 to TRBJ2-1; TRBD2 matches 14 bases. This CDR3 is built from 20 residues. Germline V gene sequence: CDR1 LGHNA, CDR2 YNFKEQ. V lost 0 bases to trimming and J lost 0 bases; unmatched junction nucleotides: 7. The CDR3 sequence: CASSQDKGLAGVFSYNEQFF. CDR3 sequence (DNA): TGTGCCAGCAGCCAAGATAAGGGACTAGCGGGGGTGTTCTCCTACAATGAGCAGTTCTTC.

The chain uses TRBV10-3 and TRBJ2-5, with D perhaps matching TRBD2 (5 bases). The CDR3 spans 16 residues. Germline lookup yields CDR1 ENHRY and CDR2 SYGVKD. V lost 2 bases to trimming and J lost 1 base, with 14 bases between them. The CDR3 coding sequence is TGTGCCATCAGTGAGCAACATGGGAGACTCCAAGAGACCCAGTACTTC. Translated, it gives CAISEQHGRLQETQYF.